This T cell receptor beta chain was identified during a study of blood T cell repertoires in COVID-19. Study-wide background: The analysed material was cDNA or gDNA that came from T cells, B-cell-depleted T cells, or PBMCs.

Generated by immunoSEQ multiplex PCR, the TCRdb table keeps only in-frame clones and is missing some. Of 250,000 to 300,000 clones in the sample, 80% to 90% were seen once. V shed 2 bases and J 4 bases; nucleotides not matched to a gene: 1. Germline V gives CDR1 MDHEN, CDR2 SYDVKM. This CDR3 is 14 amino acids long. Individuals drawn from approximately 26 US areas were about 18 to 95 years old. Cohort allocation depended upon clinical history that participants reported. This clonotype was sampled from a woman aged 45-59 years who had been exposed to COVID-19. This chain connects TRBV28 to TRBJ2-5; TRBD2 matches at 10 bases. Sequencing was performed on PBMCs or T cells enriched from blood (not recorded which). CDR3 sequence: CASSLSGGGETQYF. Here the CDR3 DNA reads TGTGCCAGCAGTTTAAGCGGGGGGGGAGAGACCCAGTACTTC.